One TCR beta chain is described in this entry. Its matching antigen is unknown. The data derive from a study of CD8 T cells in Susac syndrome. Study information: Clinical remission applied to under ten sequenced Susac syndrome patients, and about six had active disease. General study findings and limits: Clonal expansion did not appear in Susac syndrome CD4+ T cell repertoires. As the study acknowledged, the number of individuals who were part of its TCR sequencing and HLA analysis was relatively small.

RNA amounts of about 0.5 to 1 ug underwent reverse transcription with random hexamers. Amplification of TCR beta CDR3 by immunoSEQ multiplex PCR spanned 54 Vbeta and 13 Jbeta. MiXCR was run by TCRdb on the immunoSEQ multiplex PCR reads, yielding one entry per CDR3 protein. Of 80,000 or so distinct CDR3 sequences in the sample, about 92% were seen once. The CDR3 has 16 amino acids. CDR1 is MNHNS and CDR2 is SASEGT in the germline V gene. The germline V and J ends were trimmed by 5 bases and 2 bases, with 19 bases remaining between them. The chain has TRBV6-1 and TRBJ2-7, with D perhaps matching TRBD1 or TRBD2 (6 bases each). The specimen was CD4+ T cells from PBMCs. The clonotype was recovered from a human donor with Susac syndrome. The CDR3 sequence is CASSKQGTGAPYEQYF. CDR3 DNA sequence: TGTGCCAGCAGTAAACAGGGTACGGGAGCCCCCTACGAGCAGTACTTC.